The 7 T cell receptor beta chains reported below all come from one sample, sequenced in a study of blood T cell repertoires in COVID-19. TCRdb keeps only in-frame clones here, not all; method: immunoSEQ multiplex PCR. The sample lists approximately 450,000 clones, around 89% occurring once. Sequencing was performed on peripheral blood. The receptors stem from a woman aged 25-40 years with acute or convalescent COVID-19.

This clone was counted a few times. The chain carries TRBV18 and TRBJ1-6; D perhaps matches TRBD1 (6 bases). The germline CDR1 and CDR2 sequences are KGHSH and LQKENI. The CDR3 loop spans 15 amino acids. V lost 1 base and J lost 5, with 9 bases in between. CDR3 nucleotides: TGTGCCAGCTCACCACAACAGGGAGATAATTCACCCCTCCACTTT. Residues: CASSPQQGDNSPLHF.

The J gene is TRBJ2-2, the V gene TRBV25-1; a weak D match, TRBD2 (5 bases). V was cut by 6 bases and J by 1 base, with 9 bases left in between. This CDR3 spans 14 amino acids. CDR1 MGHDK and CDR2 SYGVNS come from the germline V gene. CDR3 residues: CASRGALNTGELFF. The CDR3 DNA sequence: TGTGCCAGCAGGGGAGCTTTGAACACCGGGGAGCTGTTTTTT. The full variable domain, rest sourced from reference TRBV25-1 and TRBJ2-2, is EADIYQTPRYLVIGTGKKITLECSQTMGHDKMYWYQQDPGMELHLIHYSYGVNSTEKGDLSSESTVSRIRTEHFPLTLESARPSHTSQYLCASRGALNTGELFFGEGSRLTVL.

The V gene is TRBV9, the J gene TRBJ2-7; tentatively, D is TRBD1 (6 bases). Germline CDR1 and CDR2: SGDLS and YYNGEE. The V end was cut by 4 bases, the J end by 1 base, with 15 bases between. This CDR3 spans 15 amino acids. This CDR3 is CASSQTDSFSYEQYF. The DNA of the CDR3 is TGTGCCAGCAGCCAGACGGACAGCTTTTCCTACGAGCAGTACTTC.

This clone was counted a few times. The chain combines TRBV4-2 with TRBJ2-7; D not certain. V was clipped by 1 base and J by 5 bases, with 12 bases between them. Germline CDR1 and CDR2: LGHNA and YNFKEQ. The CDR3 totals 14 residues. Written as DNA, the CDR3 is TGTGCCAGCAGCCAAGGTCCTAGGAGCGACGAGCAGTACTTC. Translating it yields CASSQGPRSDEQYF.

The sample holds one count of this clone. The gene calls are TRBV24-1 and TRBJ1-2, with D possibly TRBD1 on 6 matching bases. V gave up 4 bases and J gave up 7 bases, with 15 bases separating them. The CDR3 is made up of 14 amino acids. CDR1 KGHDR and CDR2 SFDVKD come from the germline V gene. The CDR3 DNA reads as TGTGCCACCAGTGACCATCTCGACAGGTCTGGCTACACCTTC. This encodes CATSDHLDRSGYTF.

This chain uses TRBV28 with TRBJ2-7; 7 bases are shared with TRBD1. After removal of 5 bases from V and 4 bases from J, the junction contained 8 bases not matched to a gene. The CDR3 loop spans 14 amino acids. In germline, CDR1 is MDHEN, CDR2 SYDVKM. The CDR3 region is CASSAGTVLYEQYF. CDR3 sequence (DNA): TGTGCCAGCAGTGCCGGGACAGTCCTATACGAGCAGTACTTC.

This clone was seen a single time. The chain couples TRBV5-4 to TRBJ1-2; 8 bases map to TRBD1. After removal of 4 bases from V and 0 bases from J, the junction contained 2 bases not matched to a gene. Looked up from germline, CDR1 is SGHNT and CDR2 is YYREEE (reference sequence). The CDR3 length is 14 residues. This chain's CDR3 is CASSTGQANYGYTF. In nucleotides, the CDR3 is TGTGCCAGCAGCACGGGACAGGCTAACTATGGCTACACCTTC.